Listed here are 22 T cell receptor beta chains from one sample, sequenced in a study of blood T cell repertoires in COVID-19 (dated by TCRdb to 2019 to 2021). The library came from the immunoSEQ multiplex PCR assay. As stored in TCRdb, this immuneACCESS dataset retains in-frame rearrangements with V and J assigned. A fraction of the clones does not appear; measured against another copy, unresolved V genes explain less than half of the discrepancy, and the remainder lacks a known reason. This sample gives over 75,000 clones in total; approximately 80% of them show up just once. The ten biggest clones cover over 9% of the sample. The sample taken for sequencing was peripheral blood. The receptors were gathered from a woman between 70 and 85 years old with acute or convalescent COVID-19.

The CDR3 coding sequence is TGTGCCAGCAGCTTATGGGGGCCAGGGACCGGGGAGCTGTTTTTT. It translates to CASSLWGPGTGELFF. The chain uses TRBV7-2 and TRBJ2-2; weak D call: TRBD1 (6 bases). The germline CDR1 and CDR2 sequences are SGHTA and FQGNSA. The CDR3 runs to 15 residues. Trimming removed 2 bases at V and 5 bases at J, with 12 bases between.

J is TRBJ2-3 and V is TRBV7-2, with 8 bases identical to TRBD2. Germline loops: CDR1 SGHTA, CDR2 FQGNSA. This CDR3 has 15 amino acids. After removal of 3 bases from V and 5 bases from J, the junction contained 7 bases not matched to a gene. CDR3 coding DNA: TGTGCCAGCAGCTTCTATCCGGGACTAGGAGATACGCAGTATTTT. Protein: CASSFYPGLGDTQYF.

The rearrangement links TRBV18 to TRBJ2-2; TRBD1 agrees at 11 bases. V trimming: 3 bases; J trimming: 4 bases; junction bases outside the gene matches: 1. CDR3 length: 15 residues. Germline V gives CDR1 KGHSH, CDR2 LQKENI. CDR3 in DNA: TGTGCCAGCTCACCGGACAGGGGGCTCACCGGGGAGCTGTTTTTT. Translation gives CASSPDRGLTGELFF.

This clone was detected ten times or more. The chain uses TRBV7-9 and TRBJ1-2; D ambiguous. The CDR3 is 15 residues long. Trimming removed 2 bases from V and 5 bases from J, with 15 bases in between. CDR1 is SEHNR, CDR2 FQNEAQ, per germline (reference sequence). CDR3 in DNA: TGTGCCAGCAGCTTACCCCGGGAGAGGGAATATGGCTACACCTTC. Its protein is CASSLPREREYGYTF.

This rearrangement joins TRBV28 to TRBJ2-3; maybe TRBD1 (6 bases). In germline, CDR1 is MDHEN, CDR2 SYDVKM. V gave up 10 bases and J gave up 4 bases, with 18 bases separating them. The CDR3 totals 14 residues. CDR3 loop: CATQGIGRADTQYF. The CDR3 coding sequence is TGTGCCACCCAGGGGATAGGGAGAGCAGATACGCAGTATTTT.

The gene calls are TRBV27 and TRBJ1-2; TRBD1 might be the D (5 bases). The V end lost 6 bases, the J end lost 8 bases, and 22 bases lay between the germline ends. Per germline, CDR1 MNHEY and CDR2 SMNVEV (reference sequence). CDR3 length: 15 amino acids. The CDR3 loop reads CASRSLGEGAVGYTF. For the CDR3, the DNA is TGTGCCAGCAGATCCCTAGGAGAAGGGGCTGTAGGCTACACCTTC.

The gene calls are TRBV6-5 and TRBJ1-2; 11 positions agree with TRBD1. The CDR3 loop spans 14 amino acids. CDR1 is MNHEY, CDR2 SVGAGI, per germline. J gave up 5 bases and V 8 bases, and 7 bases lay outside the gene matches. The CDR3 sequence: CASRFRDRGYGYTF. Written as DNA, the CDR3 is TGTGCCAGCCGCTTCCGGGACAGGGGGTATGGCTACACCTTC.

The CDR3 DNA is TGTGCCAGCAGCCAAGTTCGCGGGGGGGCTGAGACCCAGTACTTC. It specifies CASSQVRGGAETQYF. The rearrangement links TRBV4-2 to TRBJ2-5, with 9 bases fitting TRBD2. The V and J ends lost 1 base and 5 bases, in that order; junction bases with no gene match: 5. There are 15 residues in the CDR3. Per the germline V gene, CDR1 is LGHNA and CDR2 is YNFKEQ.

The CDR3 region is CASSEHRAHNYGYTF. The CDR3 region has the DNA TGTGCCAGCAGTGAGCACAGGGCGCATAACTATGGCTACACCTTC. The V and J genes are TRBV6-1 and TRBJ1-2; the D gene is possibly TRBD1 (6 bases). The V gene's germline CDR1 is MNHNS and CDR2 SASEGT. The CDR3 is 15 residues long. Trimming removed 3 bases at V and 1 base at J, with 12 bases between.

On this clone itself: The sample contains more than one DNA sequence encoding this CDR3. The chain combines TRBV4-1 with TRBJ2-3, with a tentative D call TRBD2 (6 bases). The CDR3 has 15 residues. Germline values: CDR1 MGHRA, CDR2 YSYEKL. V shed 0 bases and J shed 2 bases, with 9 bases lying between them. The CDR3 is CASSQDRGNTDTQYF. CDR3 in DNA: TGCGCCAGCAGCCAAGATCGCGGGAACACAGATACGCAGTATTTT.

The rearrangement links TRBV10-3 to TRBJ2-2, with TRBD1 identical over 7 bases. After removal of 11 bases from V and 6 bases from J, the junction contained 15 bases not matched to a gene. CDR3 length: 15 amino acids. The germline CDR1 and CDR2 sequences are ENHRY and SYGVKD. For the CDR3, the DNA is TGTGCCTCGAGAACAGGGGTAGGGTTCCCCGGGGAGCTGTTTTTT. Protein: CASRTGVGFPGELFF.

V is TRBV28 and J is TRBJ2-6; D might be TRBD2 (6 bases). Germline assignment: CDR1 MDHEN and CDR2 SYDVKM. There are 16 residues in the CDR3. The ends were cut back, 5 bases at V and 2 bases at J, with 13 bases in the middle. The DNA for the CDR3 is TGTGCCAGCAGTCCAAGCCCGGGGGCTGGGGCCAACGTCCTGACTTTC. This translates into CASSPSPGAGANVLTF.

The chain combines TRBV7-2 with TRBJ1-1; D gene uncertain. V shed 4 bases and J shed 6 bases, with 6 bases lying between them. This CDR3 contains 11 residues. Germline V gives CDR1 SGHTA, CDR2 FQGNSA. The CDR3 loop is CASSSRAEAFF. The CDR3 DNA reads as TGTGCCAGCAGCTCGCGGGCTGAAGCTTTCTTT. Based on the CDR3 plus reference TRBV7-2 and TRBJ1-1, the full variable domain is GAGVSQSPSNKVTEKGKDVELRCDPISGHTALYWYRQSLGQGLEFLIYFQGNSAPDKSGLPSDRFSAERTGGSVSTLTIQRTQQEDSAVYLCASSSRAEAFFGQGTRLTVV.

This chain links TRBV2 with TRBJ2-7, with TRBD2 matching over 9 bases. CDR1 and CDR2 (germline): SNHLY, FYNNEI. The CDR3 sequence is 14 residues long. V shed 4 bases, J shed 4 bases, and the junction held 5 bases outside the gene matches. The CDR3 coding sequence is TGTGCCAGCAGTGTAGAGACTAGCGGATACGAGCAGTACTTC. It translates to CASSVETSGYEQYF.

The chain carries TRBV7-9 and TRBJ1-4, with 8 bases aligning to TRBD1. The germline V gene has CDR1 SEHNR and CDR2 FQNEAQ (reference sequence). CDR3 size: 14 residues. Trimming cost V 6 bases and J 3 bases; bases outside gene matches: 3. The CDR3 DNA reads TGTGCCAGCAGTCAGGACAGGGCTAATGAAAAACTGTTTTTT. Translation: CASSQDRANEKLFF.

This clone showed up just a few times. The CDR3 coding sequence is TGCGCCAGCAGGTCGACAGGCAGGCTAGGCATGAACACTGAAGCTTTCTTT. Amino acids: CASRSTGRLGMNTEAFF. The gene calls are TRBV5-1 and TRBJ1-1, with a tentative D call TRBD1 (6 bases). The V and J ends lost 5 bases and 0 bases respectively, with 20 bases between them. The CDR3 has 17 amino acids. Germline V gene sequence: CDR1 SGHRS, CDR2 YFSETQ.

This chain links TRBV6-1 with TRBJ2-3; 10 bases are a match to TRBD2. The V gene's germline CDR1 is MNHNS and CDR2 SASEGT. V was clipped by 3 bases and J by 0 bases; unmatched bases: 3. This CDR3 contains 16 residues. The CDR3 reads CASSDPGLASTDTQYF. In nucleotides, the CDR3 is TGTGCCAGCAGTGACCCGGGACTAGCGAGCACAGATACGCAGTATTTT.

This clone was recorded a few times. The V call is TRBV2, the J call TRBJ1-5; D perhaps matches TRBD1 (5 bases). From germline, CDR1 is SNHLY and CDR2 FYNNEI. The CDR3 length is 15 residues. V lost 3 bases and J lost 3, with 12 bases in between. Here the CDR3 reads CASSEGGTVNQPQHF. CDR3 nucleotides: TGTGCCAGCAGTGAGGGGGGAACAGTCAATCAGCCCCAGCATTTT.

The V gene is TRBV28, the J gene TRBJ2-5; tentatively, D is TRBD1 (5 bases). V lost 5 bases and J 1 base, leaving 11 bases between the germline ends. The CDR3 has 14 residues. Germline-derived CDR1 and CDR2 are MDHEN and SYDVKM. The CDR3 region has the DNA TGTGCCAGCAGTAACGCAGACAGCCAAGAGACCCAGTACTTC. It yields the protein CASSNADSQETQYF.

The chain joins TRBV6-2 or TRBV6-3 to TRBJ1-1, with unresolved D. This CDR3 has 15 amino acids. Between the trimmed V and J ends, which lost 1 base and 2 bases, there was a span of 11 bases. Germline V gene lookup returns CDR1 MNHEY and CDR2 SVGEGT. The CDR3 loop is CASSYYRPGNTEAFF. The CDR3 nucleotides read TGTGCCAGCAGTTACTACCGACCGGGAAACACTGAAGCTTTCTTT.

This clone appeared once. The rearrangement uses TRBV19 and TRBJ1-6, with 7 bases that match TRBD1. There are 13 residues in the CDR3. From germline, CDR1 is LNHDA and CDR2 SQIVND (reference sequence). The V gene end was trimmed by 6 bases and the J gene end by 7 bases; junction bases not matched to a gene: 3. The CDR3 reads CASRQGRNSPLHF. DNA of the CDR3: TGTGCCAGTAGACAGGGGCGGAATTCACCCCTCCACTTT. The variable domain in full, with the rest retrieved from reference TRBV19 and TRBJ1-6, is DGGITQSPKYLFRKEGQNVTLSCEQNLNHDAMYWYRQDPGQGLRLIYYSQIVNDFQKGDIAEGYSVSREKKESFPLTVTSAQKNPTAFYLCASRQGRNSPLHFGNGTRLTVT.

This chain's CDR3 is CASSLQGWSSPLHF. The CDR3 DNA follows: TGTGCCAGCAGCCTTCAGGGTTGGAGTTCACCCCTCCACTTT. The V and J genes are TRBV9 and TRBJ1-6; D might be TRBD1 (5 bases). The germline V and J ends were trimmed by 4 bases and 9 bases, with 14 bases remaining between them. The CDR3 covers 14 residues. Germline V lookup: CDR1 SGDLS, CDR2 YYNGEE.